This entry concerns a single TCR beta chain. The length of the CDR3 is 15 residues. J gave up 3 bases and V 7 bases, and 7 bases lay outside the gene matches. The germline V gene encodes CDR1 LNHDA and CDR2 SQIVND (reference sequence). The data originate from a study of blood T cell repertoires in COVID-19. For the study at large: The cDNA or gDNA used as material had been derived from T cells, B-cell-depleted T cells, or PBMCs.

Profiling relied on immunoSEQ multiplex PCR, and the TCRdb table lists in-frame clones only, not all of them. The sample records under 95,000 clones, around 85% being singletons. Material for sequencing was peripheral blood. J is TRBJ2-2 and V is TRBV19, with TRBD2 matching 8 bases. The receptor comes from a man older than 75 in a cohort sampled during active COVID-19. As DNA, the CDR3 is TGTGCCAGTACCCGGACGGGGGGGGACACCGGGGAGCTGTTTTTT. It yields the protein CASTRTGGDTGELFF.